This T cell receptor beta chain was obtained from a study of radiotherapy plus CTLA-4 blockade in lung cancer. Whole-study results and caveats: Blood saw expansion of tumor-derived TCR clones after radiotherapy plus ipilimumab.

TCRdb keeps only in-frame clones here, not all; method: immunoSEQ multiplex PCR. The sample yields some 90,000 clones, approximately 86% seen once. Concerning this clone itself: Its matching antigen is unknown.

This clonotype originated in a human donor with non-small cell lung cancer who had a partial response to radiotherapy plus ipilimumab. The sequencing used peripheral blood, collected from a patient treated with radiotherapy plus ipilimumab.

The CDR3 coding sequence is TGCGCCAGCAGCTTAGTCACGGGCGGGAGGGTCGACAATGAGCAGTTCTTC. Its translation is CASSLVTGGRVDNEQFF. This chain links TRBV5-1 with TRBJ2-1, with TRBD2 matching 9 bases. The ends lost 2 bases at V and 5 bases at J; junction bases unmatched: 11. The germline gives CDR1 SGHRS, CDR2 YFSETQ. The CDR3 runs 17 residues.